The subject of this entry is one TCR beta chain. No antigen is known for it. These data belong to a study of T cell responses to AZD1222 COVID-19 vaccine. Whole-study results and caveats: Repertoire sampling occurred only after the peak T cell response. Donors were chiefly white British, with a greater number of females, and clonal diversity was perhaps underestimated.

With 7 bases clipped from V and 2 bases from J, the junction kept 6 bases outside the gene matches. CDR1 and CDR2 from the germline V gene are MNHEY and SVGAGI. CDR3 length equals 15 residues. Profiled with immunoSEQ multiplex PCR; TCRdb holds only in-frame clones, not every one. The data hold around 120,000 clones, with around 88% observed a single time. The sequence was collected from an adult in good health. The material was peripheral blood, obtained on day 0 of AZD1222 vaccination. The J gene is TRBJ1-5, the V gene TRBV6-5, with 9 bases fitting TRBD1. The CDR3 sequence is CASTGQGWGNQPQHF. The CDR3, as DNA: TGTGCCAGCACCGGACAGGGGTGGGGCAATCAGCCCCAGCATTTT.